These 11 T cell receptor beta chains share one sample of origin, sequenced in a study of cytomegalovirus exposure and HLA in healthy donors. PCR employed 60 Vbeta and 13 Jbeta primers. Clones were sequenced by immunoSEQ multiplex PCR, and TCRdb holds only the in-frame ones, with some missing. The data contain approximately 150,000 clones, 75% to 85% of them singletons. The sequencing sample was made of PBMCs. These receptors were obtained from a young woman in good health and CMV-seropositive.

The J gene is TRBJ2-5, the V gene TRBV4-2, with D possibly TRBD2 on 5 matching bases. Deletions cut 1 base from V and 5 bases from J, with 14 bases between. Germline CDR1 reads LGHNA; CDR2 reads YNFKEQ. CDR3 size: 15 residues. The CDR3 DNA reads TGTGCCAGCAGCCAAGCCGAGGAGTGGGAGGAGACCCAGTACTTC. It translates to CASSQAEEWEETQYF.

This chain uses TRBV19 with TRBJ2-6, with D unclear. Germline V gives CDR1 LNHDA, CDR2 SQIVND (reference sequence). This CDR3 has 19 residues. V shed 4 bases and J shed 0 bases, with 19 bases lying between them. The CDR3 nucleotides are TGTGCCAGTAGTACCCCGTGGAGCCGTCCTCTCTCTGGGGCCAACGTCCTGACTTTC. The encoded protein is CASSTPWSRPLSGANVLTF.

The J gene is TRBJ2-7, the V gene TRBV9; D is unclear. V lost 1 base to trimming and J lost 2 bases, with 7 bases between them. The germline CDR1 and CDR2 sequences are SGDLS and YYNGEE. The CDR3 has 13 amino acids. The CDR3 DNA is TGTGCCAGCAGCGTAATAGAGGCCTACGAGCAGTACTTC. Protein product: CASSVIEAYEQYF.

V usage is TRBV25-1 and J usage is TRBJ2-7; TRBD1 agrees at 7 bases. CDR1 and CDR2 (germline): MGHDK, SYGVNS. There are 15 residues in the CDR3. V trimming: 1 base; J trimming: 6 bases; junction bases outside the gene matches: 9. The CDR3 spells CASSESVTGDGEQYF. The CDR3 coding sequence is TGTGCCAGCAGTGAATCTGTAACAGGGGATGGCGAGCAGTACTTC.

This chain links TRBV19 with TRBJ1-5; 7 nucleotides agree with TRBD1. The CDR3 consists of 14 residues. Losses at the gene ends were 10 bases for V and 4 bases for J; bases not matched to a gene: 10. Germline CDR1 LNHDA, CDR2 SQIVND (reference sequence). DNA of the CDR3: TGTGCCACAAACAGGGGCCGGGAGAATCAGCCCCAGCATTTT. It encodes CATNRGRENQPQHF.

DNA for the CDR3: TGTGCCAGCAGCTTGACCAGGCTGGCCGGGGAGCTGTTTTTT. This codes for CASSLTRLAGELFF. The chain links TRBV7-2 to TRBJ2-2; D unresolved. V was trimmed by 3 bases and J by 6 bases, leaving 11 bases between them. The CDR3 has 14 amino acids. Germline V gene lookup returns CDR1 SGHTA and CDR2 FQGNSA.

The gene calls are TRBV5-1 and TRBJ1-6, with D possibly TRBD1 on 5 matching bases. Trimming pared 0 bases from V and 9 bases from J, leaving 19 bases between. This CDR3 contains 17 residues. Per germline, CDR1 SGHRS and CDR2 YFSETQ. In DNA, the CDR3 is TGCGCCAGCAGCTTGGTCGGTCTCCAGGAGGGGACTTCACCCCTCCACTTT. Encoded protein: CASSLVGLQEGTSPLHF.

This chain links TRBV11-2 with TRBJ1-5; a weak D match, TRBD1 (5 bases). Trimming took off 4 bases at V and 0 bases at J, with 16 bases between the two ends. Germline assignment: CDR1 SGHAT and CDR2 FQNNGV. This CDR3 is 17 amino acids long. CDR3 DNA: TGTGCCAGCAGCTCAAGCCAGGGCTGGAGTAGCAATCAGCCCCAGCATTTT. As protein: CASSSSQGWSSNQPQHF.

The gene calls are TRBV2 and TRBJ2-5; 10 positions agree with TRBD2. The ends lost 5 bases at V and 5 bases at J; junction bases unmatched: 8. The V gene's germline CDR1 is SNHLY and CDR2 FYNNEI. The CDR3 has 15 amino acids. The CDR3 DNA sequence: TGTGCCAGCAGTTTCAGCGGGGGGGCCCAGGAGACCCAGTACTTC. Translating it yields CASSFSGGAQETQYF.

The V gene is TRBV2, the J gene TRBJ1-6; 9 bases match TRBD1. The CDR3 is 14 residues long. Germline-derived CDR1 and CDR2 are SNHLY and FYNNEI. The trim removed 10 bases at V and 10 bases at J, leaving 11 bases unmatched. The CDR3 nucleotides are TGTGCCACCGCGGATGGGACAGGGATCTCACCCCTCCACTTT. This gives the protein CATADGTGISPLHF.

The chain uses TRBV5-1 and TRBJ1-4; 8 bases map to TRBD1. After removal of 7 bases from V and 6 bases from J, the junction contained 8 bases not matched to a gene. CDR1 and CDR2 (germline): SGHRS, YFSETQ. This CDR3 comprises 14 residues. The CDR3 loop reads CASRGNRGYEKLFF. The CDR3 bases are TGCGCCAGCCGGGGGAACAGGGGGTATGAAAAACTGTTTTTT.